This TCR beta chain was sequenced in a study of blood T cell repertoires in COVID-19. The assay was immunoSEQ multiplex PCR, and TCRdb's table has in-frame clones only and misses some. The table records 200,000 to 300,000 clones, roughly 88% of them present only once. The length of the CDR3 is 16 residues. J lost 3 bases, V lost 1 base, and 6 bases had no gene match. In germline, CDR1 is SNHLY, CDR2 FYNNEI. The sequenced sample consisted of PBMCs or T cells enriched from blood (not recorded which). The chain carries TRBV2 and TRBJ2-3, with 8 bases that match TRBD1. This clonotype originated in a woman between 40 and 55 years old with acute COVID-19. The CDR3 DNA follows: TGTGCCAGCAGTGAAGGGCTAGACAGGGGAACAGATACGCAGTATTTT. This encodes CASSEGLDRGTDTQYF.